The 6 T cell receptor beta chains below come from one sample, sequenced in a study of healthy donors' naive CD4 and CD8 T cells. A linear amplification protocol produced the TCR libraries from 500 ng of total RNA. Via MiXCR, TCRdb re-called the reads, giving one row per CDR3 protein. The sample yields about 180,000 distinct CDR3 sequences, about 74% seen once. Material for sequencing was naive CD4+ and CD8+ T cells sorted from blood, pooled from several donors. The receptors were gathered from a pool of human donors in good health; the sample pools cells from several healthy donors.

The rearrangement links TRBV5-5 to TRBJ2-5; TRBD2 aligns across 7 bases. CDR3 length: 16 residues. CDR1 and CDR2 from the germline V gene are SGHKS and YYEKEE (reference sequence). V gave up 1 base and J gave up 2 bases; unmatched junction bases: 8. The CDR3 region is CASSLFPSAGQETQYF. The CDR3 DNA reads as TGTGCCAGCAGCTTGTTTCCCTCAGCGGGGCAAGAGACCCAGTACTTC. The variable domain in full, completed from reference TRBV5-5 and TRBJ2-5, reads DAGVTQSPTHLIKTRGQQVTLRCSPISGHKSVSWYQQVLGQGPQFIFQYYEKEERGRGNFPDRFSARQFPNYSSELNVNALLLGDSALYLCASSLFPSAGQETQYFGPGTRLLVL.

This clonotype appeared a single time. The chain employs TRBV29-1 and TRBJ2-5, with 8 bases that match TRBD1. The J segment lost 5 bases and the V segment lost 5 bases, leaving 7 bases of the junction unmatched. The CDR3 is made up of 13 amino acids. The germline V gene has CDR1 SQVTM and CDR2 ANQGSEA. Here the CDR3 reads CSVTRQGLETQYF. In nucleotides, the CDR3 is TGCAGCGTTACGAGACAGGGGCTGGAGACCCAGTACTTC. The variable domain in full, with the rest retrieved from reference TRBV29-1 and TRBJ2-5, is SAVISQKPSRDICQRGTSLTIQCQVDSQVTMMFWYRQQPGQSLTLIATANQGSEATYESGFVIDKFPISRPNLTFSTLTVSNMSPEDSSIYLCSVTRQGLETQYFGPGTRLLVL.

As to this clonotype: A junction end diverges from the germline sequence, so it may reflect a read error. The genes are TRBV30 and TRBJ1-1; D remains ambiguous. There are 11 residues in the CDR3. Germline V gene data show CDR1 as GTSNPN and CDR2 as SVGIG (reference sequence). The CDR3 is CARSDFGEAFF. In DNA, the CDR3 is TGTGCCCGGAGCGATTTCGGTGAAGCTTTCTTT.

This clonotype was detected only a few times. The chain combines TRBV6-5 with TRBJ1-5, with D uncertain. The CDR3 has 17 residues. Per the germline V gene, CDR1 is MNHEY and CDR2 is SVGAGI. Trimming cost V 2 bases and J 0 bases, with 14 bases left between them. The chain's CDR3 is CASSYRAHPYSNQPQHF. The DNA for the CDR3 is TGTGCCAGCAGTTACCGGGCCCACCCTTATAGCAATCAGCCCCAGCATTTT.

The V and J genes are TRBV27 and TRBJ1-1; 8 positions match TRBD1. V was pared by 7 bases and J by 4 bases, with 5 bases of the junction left unmatched. The length of the CDR3 is 13 residues. CDR1 is MNHEY and CDR2 is SMNVEV in the germline V gene (reference sequence). The CDR3 sequence is CASNPTGVTEAFF. The DNA of the CDR3 is TGTGCCAGCAATCCGACAGGGGTCACTGAAGCTTTCTTT.

This clonotype has only a few counts. The CDR3 loop is CASSPDRGGYNEQFF. The CDR3 nucleotides are TGTGCCAGCAGCCCCGACCGAGGTGGCTACAATGAGCAGTTCTTC. The gene calls are TRBV11-2 and TRBJ2-1; D gene uncertain. V was clipped by 5 bases and J by 3 bases, with 14 bases between them. CDR3 size: 15 residues. The germline gives CDR1 SGHAT, CDR2 FQNNGV. The whole variable domain, filled in from reference TRBV11-2 and TRBJ2-1, reads EAGVAQSPRYKIIEKRQSVAFWCNPISGHATLYWYQQILGQGPKLLIQFQNNGVVDDSQLPKDRFSAERLKGVDSTLKIQPAKLEDSAVYLCASSPDRGGYNEQFFGPGTRLTVL.